The clone carrying this T cell receptor (beta chain) has just one count. Its specificity is unknown. The sort gate was single viable CD3+CD4+CD8-CD45RO+ cells for memory CD4+ T cells. CMV serostatus came from serum IgG against pp150, pp28, p38, p52. This sample stems from a study of memory CD4+ T cells and cytomegalovirus serostatus. Study-wide context: This sample comes from healthy Belgian adults, roughly 9 CMV seropositive, about 25 seronegative. Study-level results: About 40% of the roughly 150 known CMV-associated TCRbeta sequences appeared in CD4+ memory.

CDR1 and CDR2 (germline): MDHEN, SYDVKM. This CDR3 is built from 11 residues. Trimming took off 6 bases at V and 6 bases at J, with 6 bases between the two ends. Clones were read by immunoSEQ multiplex PCR, and TCRdb kept only the in-frame ones, dropping some. Of 55,000 to 60,000 clones in the sample, roughly 81% were seen once. The sequence was collected from an adult in good health and CMV-seronegative. This chain connects TRBV28 to TRBJ2-4, with a weak D call TRBD2 (5 bases). Input material: memory CD4+ T cells from blood. The CDR3 is CASREANIQYF. The CDR3 DNA reads as TGTGCCAGCAGGGAGGCAAACATTCAGTACTTC. Full variable domain (outside the CDR3, taken from reference TRBV28 and TRBJ2-4): DVKVTQSSRYLVKRTGEKVFLECVQDMDHENMFWYRQDPGLGLRLIYFSYDVKMKEKGDIPEGYSVSREKKERFSLILESASTNQTSMYLCASREANIQYFGAGTRLSVL.